This is a list of T cell receptor beta chains from one sample in a study of T cell responses to AZD1222 COVID-19 vaccine. The protocol was immunoSEQ multiplex PCR, while the TCRdb copy is restricted to in-frame clones and leaves out a portion. The repertoire holds 100,000 to 150,000 clones, with 70% to 90% as singletons. This specimen was peripheral blood, taken on day 0 of AZD1222 vaccination. These receptor sequences come from an adult in good health. CDR3s include the opening cysteine and the closing phenylalanine or tryptophan.

TRBV11-2	TRBJ1-1	CASSIQGGGTEAFF
TRBV5-4	TRBJ1-2	CASSWTGGYGYTF
TRBV13	TRBJ2-1	CASSLGRGIGYNEQFF
TRBV5-1	TRBJ2-7	CASSVRSPYEQYF
TRBV18	TRBJ2-2	CASSQGSNSAYGGELFF
TRBV6-4	TRBJ1-2	CASSDSFGTANYGYTF
TRBV18	TRBJ1-1	CASSPIQGSNTEAFF
TRBV7-8	TRBJ1-2	CASSLGARDYGYTF
TRBV27	TRBJ2-5	CASSLGDYLETQYF
TRBV5-1	TRBJ2-5	CASRPDGGRETQYF
TRBV6-5	TRBJ1-2	CASSYSGQGSNGYTF
TRBV27	TRBJ1-1	CASRNPPGAAEAFF
TRBV6-1	TRBJ2-7	CASSEFRTSFYEQYF
TRBV5-4	TRBJ1-3	CASSRDTPSGNTIYF
TRBV2	TRBJ2-7	CASNYDRDNEQYF
TRBV5-4	TRBJ1-2	CASSSRFNYGYTF